The 2 T cell receptor beta chains below come from one sample, sequenced in a study of shared clonotypes between healthy human individuals. Positive CCR7 selection of CD45RO-negative cells yielded the naive CD8 cells, and terminally differentiated effector memory CD45RA+ cells were excluded. Sequenced by immunoSEQ multiplex PCR; TCRdb stores in-frame clones only, minus some. The data hold about 1.9 million clones, with approximately 92% observed a single time. The sequencing sample was made of naive CD8+ T cells from PBMCs. The source of these receptors is a man younger than 30 in good health. Some clones in this sample may be carry-over from other donors' samples.

The genes are TRBV28 and TRBJ1-3; no reliable D call. Trimming pared 2 bases from V and 0 bases from J, leaving 11 bases between. Germline lookup yields CDR1 MDHEN and CDR2 SYDVKM. The CDR3 totals 16 residues. This chain's CDR3 is CASSLLREYSGNTIYF. CDR3 in DNA: TGTGCCAGCAGTTTACTTAGAGAATACTCTGGAAACACCATATATTTT.

This clone was seen a single time. V and J are TRBV6-1 and TRBJ1-4; D ambiguous. The germline gives CDR1 MNHNS, CDR2 SASEGT. The CDR3 contains 14 residues. V was pared by 6 bases and J by 8 bases, with 16 bases between. The chain's CDR3 is CASRGIFQEEKLFF. Written as DNA, the CDR3 is TGTGCCAGCAGGGGGATTTTTCAAGAGGAAAAACTGTTTTTT.